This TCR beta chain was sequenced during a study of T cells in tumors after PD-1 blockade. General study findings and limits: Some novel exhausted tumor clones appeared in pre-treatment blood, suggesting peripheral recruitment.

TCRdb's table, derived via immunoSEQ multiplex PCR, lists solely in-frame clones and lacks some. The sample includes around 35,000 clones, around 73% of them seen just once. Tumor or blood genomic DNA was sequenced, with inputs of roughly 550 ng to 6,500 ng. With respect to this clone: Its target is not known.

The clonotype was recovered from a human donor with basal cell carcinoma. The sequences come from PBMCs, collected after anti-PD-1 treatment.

CDR3 bases: TGCGCCAGCAGCCTCTCACAGTTCTACTACGAGCAGTACTTC. Its protein is CASSLSQFYYEQYF. The chain combines TRBV4-1 with TRBJ2-7; no clear D. The V gene lost 4 bases and the J gene lost 3 bases, with 13 bases spanning the gap. Germline V gene sequence: CDR1 MGHRA, CDR2 YSYEKL. The CDR3 extends over 14 amino acids.